The clone carrying this TCR beta chain was detected only once. Its target is unknown. The sample is drawn from a study of T cells in Graves' hyperthyroidism and ophthalmopathy. Findings and caveats of the study: In blood, most of the thyroid clonotypes expanded above 0.001 were also present.

The CDR3 runs to 14 residues. Trimming shortened V by 4 bases and J by 1 base, and 8 bases separated the two germline ends. Those patients with uncontrolled infection, other autoimmune disease, pregnancy or lactation were excluded. Diagnosing involved the use of clinical symptoms, serum thyroxine and TRAb, thyroid ultrasound and orbital computed tomography. RNA transcripts provided the source from which TCR beta CDR3 regions were amplified. First-round RT-PCR of the TCR CDR3 relied on the HTBI primer set. One entry per CDR3 protein results from TCRdb running MiXCR on the multiplex PCR reads. Among about half a million distinct CDR3 sequences, around a fifth were seen once, and the ten largest hold approximately 49%.

Sequencing was carried out using blood. The V and J genes are TRBV12-3 or TRBV12-4 and TRBJ2-4; no firm D call. The origin of this receptor is a woman aged 65 to 85 with Graves' ophthalmopathy. The CDR3 DNA reads TGTGCCAGCAGTTCACAGTGGGCCAAAAACATTCAGTACTTC. It yields the protein CASSSQWAKNIQYF.